This passage covers 28 T cell receptor beta chains from one sample sequenced in a study of neurological immune-mediated disorders. MiXCR was run by TCRdb on the 5' RACE reads, yielding one entry per CDR3 protein. The sample holds tens of thousands of distinct CDR3 sequences, over 12% seen once. The specimen was PBMCs. The origin of the receptors is a man between 65 and 85 years old in good health.

In its sample, this clonotype was seen many times. The chain uses TRBV5-1 and TRBJ2-5; D remains unclear. CDR1 and CDR2 (germline): SGHRS, YFSETQ. The ends were cut back, 0 bases at V and 0 bases at J, with 6 bases in the middle. The CDR3 extends over 14 amino acids. The DNA for the CDR3 is TGCGCCAGCAGCTTGGTCCAGTACCAAGAGACCCAGTACTTC. Encoded protein: CASSLVQYQETQYF.

This clonotype was observed at least ten times. The V and J genes are TRBV6-2 or TRBV6-3 and TRBJ2-5, with TRBD2 matching 7 bases. The CDR3 spans 12 residues. Trimming at V came to 7 bases and at J to 4 bases, leaving 3 bases not matched to a gene. CDR1 is MNHEY and CDR2 is SVGEGT in the germline V gene. The CDR3 DNA reads TGTGCCAGCAACGGCGGGGGAGAGACCCAGTACTTC. The encoded protein is CASNGGGETQYF.

This clonotype has a count of ten or more. The genes are TRBV7-2 and TRBJ2-1, with unresolved D. The V end lost 6 bases, the J end lost 8 bases, and 11 bases lay between the germline ends. The CDR3 consists of 12 residues. CDR1 and CDR2 (germline): SGHTA, FQGNSA. The CDR3, as DNA: TGTGCCAGCAGAACACCACCCGATGAGCAGTTCTTC. It specifies CASRTPPDEQFF.

This clonotype was seen more than once but under ten times. The genes are TRBV18 and TRBJ2-6; 8 nucleotides align to TRBD2. CDR3 length: 18 amino acids. The J segment lost 1 base and the V segment lost 3 bases, leaving 8 bases of the junction unmatched. From germline, CDR1 is KGHSH and CDR2 LQKENI. The CDR3 sequence is CASSPTRGGVSGANVLTF. DNA for the CDR3: TGTGCCAGCTCACCTACCCGGGGGGGAGTATCTGGGGCCAACGTCCTGACTTTC.

This clonotype has at least ten counts. The rearrangement joins TRBV18 to TRBJ1-1; D might be TRBD1 (5 bases). V dropped 1 base and J dropped 0 bases, with 12 bases sitting between them. The length of the CDR3 is 16 residues. Germline V gene data show CDR1 as KGHSH and CDR2 as LQKENI. Written as DNA, the CDR3 is TGTGCCAGCTCACCACGGGGGGACGGTATGAACACTGAAGCTTTCTTT. This codes for CASSPRGDGMNTEAFF.

At least ten counts were recorded for this clonotype. This chain connects TRBV20-1 to TRBJ1-2; D ambiguous. The V end lost 3 bases, the J end lost 6 bases, and 8 bases lay between the germline ends. Germline-derived CDR1 and CDR2 are DFQATT and SNEGSKA (reference sequence). This CDR3 spans 11 amino acids. The CDR3 region is CSASTIDGYTF. The CDR3 DNA follows: TGCAGTGCTAGCACGATCGATGGCTACACCTTC.

This clonotype was seen at least ten times. This sequence joins TRBV7-2 and TRBJ2-1; D might be TRBD2 (6 bases). Germline V lookup: CDR1 SGHTA, CDR2 FQGNSA. This CDR3 is built from 16 residues. V lost 5 bases and J 6 bases, leaving 20 bases between the germline ends. As DNA, the CDR3 is TGTGCCAGCAGCGTAGTTGGGGCCACCGGGGGCAATGAGCAGTTCTTC. Protein product: CASSVVGATGGNEQFF. The full variable domain, in which reference TRBV7-2 and TRBJ2-1 provide the parts outside the CDR3, is GAGVSQSPSNKVTEKGKDVELRCDPISGHTALYWYRQSLGQGLEFLIYFQGNSAPDKSGLPSDRFSAERTGGSVSTLTIQRTQQEDSAVYLCASSVVGATGGNEQFFGPGTRLTVL.

This CDR3 is CAELPGQGTTGELFF. CDR3 nucleotides: TGTGCCGAACTTCCGGGACAGGGGACCACCGGGGAGCTGTTTTTT. This chain joins TRBV19 and TRBJ2-2, with 10 positions matching TRBD1. CDR1 and CDR2 from the germline V gene are LNHDA and SQIVND (reference sequence). The CDR3 covers 15 residues. V lost 11 bases and J lost 4; bases outside the gene matches: 10.

This clonotype was detected once. This chain connects TRBV20-1 to TRBJ2-1; 8 positions match TRBD1. This CDR3 is 15 amino acids long. Unmatched junction bases numbered 7, after V lost 2 bases and J lost 4 bases. Germline lookup yields CDR1 DFQATT and CDR2 SNEGSKA (reference sequence). CDR3 amino acids: CSARTRDRIYNEQFF. CDR3 sequence (DNA): TGCAGTGCTAGAACCCGGGACAGGATTTACAATGAGCAGTTCTTC.

This clonotype was recorded many times. The chain couples TRBV14 to TRBJ1-2, with D possibly TRBD1 on 5 matching bases. CDR3 length: 13 residues. Trimming stripped 4 bases from V and 4 bases from J, with 10 bases between. Germline loops: CDR1 SGHDN, CDR2 FVKESK. CDR3 DNA: TGTGCCAGCAGCCGAGAGGGGAGCTATGGCTACACCTTC. This gives the protein CASSREGSYGYTF.

This clonotype was detected ten times or more. The chain uses TRBV29-1 and TRBJ2-1; D unclear. CDR3 length: 13 residues. Trimming cost V 3 bases and J 2 bases, with 8 bases left between them. The germline gives CDR1 SQVTM, CDR2 ANQGSEA. CDR3 sequence (DNA): TGCAGCGTTGAGGGGTGGACCTACAATGAGCAGTTCTTC. Its protein product is CSVEGWTYNEQFF.

This clonotype was detected many times. The J gene is TRBJ2-7, the V gene TRBV7-2, with 11 positions matching TRBD1. This CDR3 is built from 12 residues. Losses at the gene ends were 9 bases for V and 4 bases for J; bases not matched to a gene: 2. Germline CDR1 reads SGHTA; CDR2 reads FQGNSA. The DNA for the CDR3 is TGTGCCAGTGGACAGGGGGCGTACGAGCAGTACTTC. It encodes CASGQGAYEQYF.

Written as DNA, the CDR3 is TGTGCCAGTAAGGACAGGGGGCAGAGCTACACCTTC. Residues: CASKDRGQSYTF. The rearrangement uses TRBV19 and TRBJ1-2, with TRBD1 matching over 11 bases. This CDR3 comprises 12 residues. V gave up 7 bases and J gave up 9 bases; unmatched junction bases: 4. Germline V gene data show CDR1 as LNHDA and CDR2 as SQIVND (reference sequence).

The CDR3 loop reads CASSSSGPYGYTF. The CDR3 nucleotides are TGTGCCAGCAGCTCCTCCGGGCCCTATGGCTACACCTTC. The chain has TRBV11-2 and TRBJ1-2; D remains unclear. The CDR3 covers 13 residues. Germline assignment: CDR1 SGHAT and CDR2 FQNNGV. Trimming pared 4 bases from V and 4 bases from J, leaving 10 bases between.

This clonotype was detected many times. The chain recombines TRBV4-3 with TRBJ1-4, with TRBD1 matching 9 bases. The CDR3 totals 15 residues. The V segment lost 5 bases and the J segment 6 bases; nucleotides outside the gene matches: 7. Germline CDR1 and CDR2: LGHNA and YSLEER. The CDR3 here is CASSGNRGRHEKLFF. The CDR3 region has the DNA TGCGCCAGCAGCGGGAACAGGGGGCGACATGAAAAACTGTTTTTT.

The chain has TRBV7-7 and TRBJ2-7; a weak D match, TRBD1 (6 bases). CDR1 and CDR2 from the germline V gene are SSHAT and FNYEAQ (reference sequence). Deletions cut 2 bases from V and 2 bases from J, with 10 bases between. The CDR3 runs 14 residues. CDR3 residues: CASSLRQVTYEQYF. CDR3 in DNA: TGTGCCAGCAGCTTAAGACAGGTTACCTACGAGCAGTACTTC.

This clonotype occurred many times. The chain uses TRBV18 and TRBJ2-7, with 7 bases aligning to TRBD1. CDR3 size: 14 residues. Trimming at V came to 2 bases and at J to 5 bases, leaving 6 bases not matched to a gene. Germline V lookup: CDR1 KGHSH, CDR2 LQKENI. CDR3 sequence: CASSPVTGSNEQYF. CDR3 sequence (DNA): TGTGCCAGCTCACCAGTGACAGGGAGCAACGAGCAGTACTTC. The full variable domain, in which reference TRBV18 and TRBJ2-7 provide the parts outside the CDR3, is NAGVMQNPRHLVRRRGQEARLRCSPMKGHSHVYWYRQLPEEGLKFMVYLQKENIIDESGMPKERFSAEFPKEGPSILRIQQVVRGDSAAYFCASSPVTGSNEQYFGPGTRLTVT.

This clonotype was recorded many times. V and J are TRBV7-2 and TRBJ2-2; no definite D call. Germline assignment: CDR1 SGHTA and CDR2 FQGNSA. Between the trimmed V and J ends, which lost 0 bases and 4 bases, there was a span of 12 bases. The CDR3 length is 16 residues. CDR3: CASSLAANRRTGELFF. CDR3 in DNA: TGTGCCAGCAGCTTAGCGGCAAACAGACGCACCGGGGAGCTGTTTTTT.

This clonotype was recorded many times. The chain is built from TRBV11-2 and TRBJ2-4; possible D gene TRBD2, 6 bases. V was trimmed by 2 bases and J by 8 bases, leaving 16 bases between them. Looked up from germline, CDR1 is SGHAT and CDR2 is FQNNGV. The CDR3 is 15 amino acids. CDR3 protein: CASSLIGSREDIQYF. The CDR3 bases are TGTGCCAGCAGCTTAATCGGGAGTCGAGAGGACATTCAGTACTTC.

The CDR3 DNA is TGTGCCAGCAGCTTCCAGGGACTAGGAACCTACAATGAGCAGTTCTTC. Translated: CASSFQGLGTYNEQFF. The chain links TRBV7-2 to TRBJ2-1; 8 bases fit TRBD2. The junction had 6 bases not matched to a gene; V was cut back by 3 bases and J by 2 bases. The CDR3 consists of 16 residues. Germline CDR1 SGHTA, CDR2 FQGNSA.

This clonotype was seen at least ten times. The chain has TRBV5-1 and TRBJ2-3, with TRBD2 matching 8 bases. CDR3 length: 17 amino acids. Germline lookup yields CDR1 SGHRS and CDR2 YFSETQ. V shed 6 bases and J 3 bases; nucleotides not matched to a gene: 15. The CDR3 loop reads CASTPTSFGGATDTQYF. Here the CDR3 DNA reads TGCGCCAGCACCCCAACCAGCTTCGGGGGGGCAACAGATACGCAGTATTTT.

This clonotype occurred many times. The gene calls are TRBV7-2 and TRBJ1-5, with unresolved D. The germline V and J ends were trimmed by 1 base and 6 bases, with 7 bases remaining between them. Germline V gives CDR1 SGHTA, CDR2 FQGNSA. The CDR3 has 13 residues. The CDR3 region is CASSLGSGQPQHF. The CDR3 DNA reads TGTGCCAGCAGCTTAGGATCAGGTCAGCCCCAGCATTTT.

This clonotype was observed many times. This chain uses TRBV9 with TRBJ1-3; D remains unclear. V was shortened by 4 bases and J by 0 bases, with 17 bases between the two germline ends. Germline V CDR1 and CDR2: SGDLS, YYNGEE. This CDR3 has 17 residues. The CDR3 protein is CASSPLPGRGSGNTIYF. CDR3 coding DNA: TGTGCCAGCAGCCCTCTCCCGGGCCGGGGCTCTGGAAACACCATATATTTT.

This clonotype appeared many times. The chain uses TRBV28 and TRBJ1-2; D is ambiguous. Germline V gene data show CDR1 as MDHEN and CDR2 as SYDVKM. The CDR3 consists of 13 residues. V lost 2 bases and J 5 bases, leaving 9 bases between the germline ends. In DNA form, the CDR3 reads TGTGCCAGCAGTTTAGAACAGCTTTATGGCTACACCTTC. This codes for CASSLEQLYGYTF.

This clonotype was seen repeatedly, ten times or more. This chain links TRBV7-9 with TRBJ1-1, with TRBD1 identical over 9 bases. CDR3 length: 15 amino acids. In germline, CDR1 is SEHNR, CDR2 FQNEAQ (reference sequence). Trimming at V came to 3 bases and at J to 3 bases, leaving 5 bases not matched to a gene. The CDR3 region is CASSLYRGPDTEAFF. CDR3 DNA: TGTGCCAGCAGCTTGTACAGGGGGCCGGACACTGAAGCTTTCTTT.

This clonotype has at least ten counts. The J gene is TRBJ1-1, the V gene TRBV5-1; D is uncertain. V gave up 4 bases and J gave up 0 bases, with 13 bases separating them. The germline CDR1 and CDR2 sequences are SGHRS and YFSETQ. The CDR3 is 15 amino acids. The CDR3 loop is CASSMTSGMNTEAFF. CDR3 DNA sequence: TGCGCCAGCAGCATGACGAGCGGCATGAACACTGAAGCTTTCTTT.

This clonotype has a count of ten or more. This chain uses TRBV7-9 with TRBJ1-6; the D is unclear. This CDR3 has 12 amino acids. CDR1 SEHNR and CDR2 FQNEAQ come from the germline V gene (reference sequence). With 5 bases removed from V and 5 bases from J, the gap between germline ends came to 4 bases. The CDR3 protein is CASSVDNSPLHF. CDR3 DNA sequence: TGTGCCAGCAGCGTTGATAATTCACCCCTCCACTTT.

This clonotype has at least ten counts. The V gene is TRBV18, the J gene TRBJ2-1; the D gene is possibly TRBD1 (6 bases). The CDR3 has 15 residues. V was trimmed by 6 bases and J by 0 bases, leaving 12 bases between them. The germline gives CDR1 KGHSH, CDR2 LQKENI. The CDR3 DNA reads as TGTGCCAGCTCGCGCAGGGGAGACTCCTACAATGAGCAGTTCTTC. Its translation: CASSRRGDSYNEQFF.